These T cell receptor beta chains were read from a single sample in a study of OX40 agonist ivuxolimab in advanced cancers. Assay: immunoSEQ multiplex PCR; the TCRdb copy retains only in-frame clones and omits some. The sample holds fewer than 90,000 clones, 70% to 90% seen once. Source: CD4+ or CD8+ T cells sorted from blood, taken in a trial of the OX40 agonist ivuxolimab. The source of these receptors is an adult with an advanced solid tumor such as melanoma, head and neck, liver or kidney cancer. Each CDR3 is given with its conserved first and last residue. D genes are given only for firm matches. The size of a clone is reported for some rows only, either as once, few or many, or as a class for expanded clones.

DNA: TGTGCCAGCAGCCGAGACAGGGATCAGCCCCAGCATTTT
CDR3: CASSRDRDQPQHF
D: TRBD1
size: -
V: TRBV11-2
J: TRBJ1-5

DNA: TGTGCTAGTGCCCGTCGAGGAGGACTTACGAACACTGAAGCTTTCTTT
CDR3: CASARRGGLTNTEAFF
D: -
size: -
V: TRBV12-5
J: TRBJ1-1

DNA: TGTGCCAGCAGAGGGTCTCAGGGGTGGGGTAATGAAAAACTGTTTTTT
CDR3: CASRGSQGWGNEKLFF
D: -
size: -
V: TRBV25-1
J: TRBJ1-4

DNA: TGTGCCAGCAGTGAGACCAGGGGTGGAAACACCATATATTTT
CDR3: CASSETRGGNTIYF
D: -
size: -
V: TRBV6-1
J: TRBJ1-3

DNA: TGTGCCAGCAGTGAACGGGGTTATGAGCAGTTCTTC
CDR3: CASSERGYEQFF
D: -
size: -
V: TRBV2
J: TRBJ2-1

DNA: TGTGCCAGCAGTTTTTGGAAGGGGTACGAGCAGTACTTC
CDR3: CASSFWKGYEQYF
D: -
size: -
V: TRBV28
J: TRBJ2-7

DNA: TGTGCCAGCAGCTTACCTGCGGGAAGGGATAACACCGGGGAGCTGTTTTTT
CDR3: CASSLPAGRDNTGELFF
D: -
size: -
V: TRBV5-8
J: TRBJ2-2

DNA: TGCGCCAGCAGATATGGACCGGGGGACACTGAAGCTTTCTTT
CDR3: CASRYGPGDTEAFF
D: -
size: -
V: TRBV10-2
J: TRBJ1-1

DNA: TGTGCCTGGAGTCCCCAAGGTAGCGGGAGGGCCCATGAGCAGTTCTTC
CDR3: CAWSPQGSGRAHEQFF
D: TRBD2
size: -
V: TRBV30
J: TRBJ2-1

DNA: TGTGCCATCAGTGAGTCGGGGGACAGGGCGCATGAGCAGTTCTTC
CDR3: CAISESGDRAHEQFF
D: TRBD1
size: -
V: TRBV10-3
J: TRBJ2-1

DNA: TGTGCCACCAGCAGAGGCGGGACGGACAGCAATCAGCCCCAGCATTTT
CDR3: CATSRGGTDSNQPQHF
D: -
size: -
V: TRBV15
J: TRBJ1-5

DNA: TGTGCCAGCTCACCACCGAGCGGGAGCAATGAGCAGTTCTTC
CDR3: CASSPPSGSNEQFF
D: TRBD2
size: few
V: TRBV18
J: TRBJ2-1

DNA: TGTGCCAGCTCACGGGGACTAGCGGGGGACAATGAGCAGTTCTTC
CDR3: CASSRGLAGDNEQFF
D: TRBD2
size: -
V: TRBV18
J: TRBJ2-1

DNA: TGTGCCAGCAGCTCTGGGGGCAGGGGAAGAGATACGCAGTATTTT
CDR3: CASSSGGRGRDTQYF
D: -
size: once
V: TRBV7-9
J: TRBJ2-3

DNA: TGTGCCAGCGGGACAGGGGACTTCCGGCAGCCCCAGCATTTT
CDR3: CASGTGDFRQPQHF
D: TRBD1
size: -
V: TRBV9
J: TRBJ1-5

DNA: TGTGCCAGTAGTAATCAGGGGGCGAGGAACATTCAGTACTTC
CDR3: CASSNQGARNIQYF
D: TRBD1
size: few
V: TRBV19
J: TRBJ2-4

DNA: TGTGCCAGCAGCGAATTATCGGGGCAGGGCGGGGAGCTGTTTTTT
CDR3: CASSELSGQGGELFF
D: -
size: once
V: TRBV9
J: TRBJ2-2

DNA: TGTGCCAGCAGTTTACCGGGATGGCCCTACAATGAGCAGTTCTTC
CDR3: CASSLPGWPYNEQFF
D: -
size: -
V: TRBV27
J: TRBJ2-1

DNA: TGTGCCAGCAGCCTAGGACTAGCGGGAGCCGGGGGGGAGCTGTTTTTT
CDR3: CASSLGLAGAGGELFF
D: TRBD2
size: -
V: TRBV9
J: TRBJ2-2

DNA: TGTGCCAGCAGTCGTTCGGGGCGCGAGACCCAGTACTTC
CDR3: CASSRSGRETQYF
D: -
size: -
V: TRBV6-5
J: TRBJ2-5

DNA: TGTGCCAGCAGTTGGACTAGCGGGACAGATACGCAGTATTTT
CDR3: CASSWTSGTDTQYF
D: TRBD2
size: -
V: TRBV2
J: TRBJ2-3

DNA: TGTGCCAGTATGACAGGGGCAGGAATCTATGGCTACACCTTC
CDR3: CASMTGAGIYGYTF
D: TRBD1
size: -
V: TRBV19
J: TRBJ1-2

DNA: TGTGCCAGCTCACCGCAGGGGGGCCCCTCTGGGGCCAACGTCCTGACTTTC
CDR3: CASSPQGGPSGANVLTF
D: -
size: -
V: TRBV18
J: TRBJ2-6

DNA: TGTGCCGCACGACCCGGGACAGGGATCACTGAAGCTTTCTTT
CDR3: CAARPGTGITEAFF
D: TRBD1
size: -
V: TRBV30
J: TRBJ1-1

DNA: TGTGCCAGCAGCCAGAGTGGGCCCCTTCCAGGGGAGCAGTACTTC
CDR3: CASSQSGPLPGEQYF
D: -
size: once
V: TRBV11-2
J: TRBJ2-7

DNA: TGTGCCTGGAGAACCGGGACCTCCTTGGTATCCTATAATTCACCCCTCCACTTT
CDR3: CAWRTGTSLVSYNSPLHF
D: -
size: -
V: TRBV30
J: TRBJ1-6

DNA: TGTGCCAGCAGTACGGGACTAGCGGGACCTCAGGGGCAGTTCTTC
CDR3: CASSTGLAGPQGQFF
D: TRBD2
size: -
V: TRBV28
J: TRBJ2-1

DNA: TGTGCCATCAGTGAGTCGGGAACTAGTGGGAGCTCCTACAATGAGCAGTTCTTC
CDR3: CAISESGTSGSSYNEQFF
D: -
size: once
V: TRBV10-3
J: TRBJ2-1

DNA: TGTGCCAGCAGCCACGATGGCGGGGAGCTGTTTTTT
CDR3: CASSHDGGELFF
D: -
size: -
V: TRBV4-2
J: TRBJ2-2

DNA: TGTGCCAGCAGCGCCGGACAGGGATCATACGAGCAGTACTTC
CDR3: CASSAGQGSYEQYF
D: TRBD1
size: -
V: TRBV11-2
J: TRBJ2-7

DNA: TGTGCCAGCAGCCAAGGGGGGGTGCGCACCTACGAGCAGTACTTC
CDR3: CASSQGGVRTYEQYF
D: -
size: -
V: TRBV14
J: TRBJ2-7

DNA: TGTGCCACTCGGGGGGAGGGCGGGACCCCCTACGAGCAGTACTTC
CDR3: CATRGEGGTPYEQYF
D: TRBD2
size: -
V: TRBV6-5
J: TRBJ2-7

DNA: TGTGCCTGGACTCAAACAGATACGCAGTATTTT
CDR3: CAWTQTDTQYF
D: -
size: -
V: TRBV7-2
J: TRBJ2-3

DNA: TGCGCCAGCAGCCAGGGACAGGGGATCGGGGAGCTGTTTTTT
CDR3: CASSQGQGIGELFF
D: TRBD1
size: -
V: TRBV5-1
J: TRBJ2-2

DNA: TGTGCCAGCAGCGAATTAACGACAAATACCGGGGAGCTGTTTTTT
CDR3: CASSELTTNTGELFF
D: -
size: -
V: TRBV11-2
J: TRBJ2-2

DNA: TGTGCCAGCAGTTTACGCCGGGGAAGGGGCACCGGGGAGCTGTTTTTT
CDR3: CASSLRRGRGTGELFF
D: -
size: -
V: TRBV28
J: TRBJ2-2

DNA: TGTGCCAGCACCTCAGGGGCTCGGCAGCCCCAGCATTTT
CDR3: CASTSGARQPQHF
D: -
size: -
V: TRBV6-1
J: TRBJ1-5

DNA: TGTGCCAGCAGTCGCCGGACAGGGACTCAGTACTTC
CDR3: CASSRRTGTQYF
D: TRBD1
size: -
V: TRBV28
J: TRBJ2-4

DNA: TGTGCCAGTCAAGACACCCTCCTAGCCAAAAACATTCAGTACTTC
CDR3: CASQDTLLAKNIQYF
D: -
size: -
V: TRBV19
J: TRBJ2-4

DNA: TGTGCCAGCAGCTTAAGGTCTAGCGGGCCCTACGAGCAGTACTTC
CDR3: CASSLRSSGPYEQYF
D: TRBD2
size: -
V: TRBV7-2
J: TRBJ2-7

DNA: TGCAGTGCTAGAACCGGGACAAGTCCCGCCTTC
CDR3: CSARTGTSPAF
D: -
size: -
V: TRBV20-1
J: TRBJ2-7

DNA: TGTGCCAGCAGAAGAGGGACACTCTCTGGGGCCAACGTCCTGACTTTC
CDR3: CASRRGTLSGANVLTF
D: -
size: once
V: TRBV2
J: TRBJ2-6

DNA: TGTGCCAGCGGCGAGGGGAGGAATGAGCAGTTCTTC
CDR3: CASGEGRNEQFF
D: -
size: -
V: TRBV28
J: TRBJ2-1

DNA: TGTGCCAGCAGTTTATATGTCGGCCAGCAAGCTTTCTTT
CDR3: CASSLYVGQQAFF
D: -
size: -
V: TRBV27
J: TRBJ1-1

DNA: TGTGCCAGCTCGTCGACAGGGGGTCAAGAGACCCAGTACTTC
CDR3: CASSSTGGQETQYF
D: TRBD1
size: -
V: TRBV18
J: TRBJ2-5